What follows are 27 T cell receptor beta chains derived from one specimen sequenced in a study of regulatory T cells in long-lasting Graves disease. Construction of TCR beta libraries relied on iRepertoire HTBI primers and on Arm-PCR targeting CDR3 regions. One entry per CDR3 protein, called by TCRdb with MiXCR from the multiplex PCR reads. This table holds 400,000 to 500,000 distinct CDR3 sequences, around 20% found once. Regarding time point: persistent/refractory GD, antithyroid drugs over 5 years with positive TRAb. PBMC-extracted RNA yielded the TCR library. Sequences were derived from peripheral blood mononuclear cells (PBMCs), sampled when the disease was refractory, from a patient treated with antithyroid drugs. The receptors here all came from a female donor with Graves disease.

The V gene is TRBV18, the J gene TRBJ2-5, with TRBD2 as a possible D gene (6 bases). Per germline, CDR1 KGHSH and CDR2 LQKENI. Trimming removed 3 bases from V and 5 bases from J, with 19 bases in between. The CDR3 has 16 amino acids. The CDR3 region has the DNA TGTGCCAGCTCACCGTTGGGTGGAGGGATGAAGGAGACCCAGTACTTC. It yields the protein CASSPLGGGMKETQYF.

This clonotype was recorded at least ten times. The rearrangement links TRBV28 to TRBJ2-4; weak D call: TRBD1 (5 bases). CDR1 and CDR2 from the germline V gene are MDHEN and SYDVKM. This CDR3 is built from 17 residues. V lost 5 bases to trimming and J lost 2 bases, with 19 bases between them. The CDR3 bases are TGTGCCAGCAGTACTCCGACAGACATATGGCCCAAAAACATTCAGTACTTC. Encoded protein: CASSTPTDIWPKNIQYF.

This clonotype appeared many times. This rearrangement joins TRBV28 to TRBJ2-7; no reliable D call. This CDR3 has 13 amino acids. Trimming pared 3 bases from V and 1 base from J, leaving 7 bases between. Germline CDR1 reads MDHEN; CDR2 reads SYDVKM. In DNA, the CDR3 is TGTGCCAGCAGTTTCGACGGTTCCTACGAGCAGTACTTC. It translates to CASSFDGSYEQYF.

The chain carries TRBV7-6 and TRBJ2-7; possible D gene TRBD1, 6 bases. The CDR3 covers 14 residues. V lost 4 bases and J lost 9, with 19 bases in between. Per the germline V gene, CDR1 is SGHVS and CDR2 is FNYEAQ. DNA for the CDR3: TGTGCCAGCAGCTATGGACAGCGGAACCAAGGGCAGTACTTC. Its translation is CASSYGQRNQGQYF.

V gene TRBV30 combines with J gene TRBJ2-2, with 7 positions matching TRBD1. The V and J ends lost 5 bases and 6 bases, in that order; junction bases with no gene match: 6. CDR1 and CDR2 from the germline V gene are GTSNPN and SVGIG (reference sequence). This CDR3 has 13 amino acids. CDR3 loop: CAWGTVASGELFF. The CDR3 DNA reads TGTGCCTGGGGGACAGTAGCTTCCGGGGAGCTGTTTTTT.

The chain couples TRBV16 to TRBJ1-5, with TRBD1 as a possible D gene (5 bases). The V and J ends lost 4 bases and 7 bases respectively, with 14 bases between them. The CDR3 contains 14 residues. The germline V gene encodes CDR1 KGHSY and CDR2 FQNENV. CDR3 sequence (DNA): TGTGCCAGCAGCCCCCTGGGGGGAATCCAGCCCCAGCATTTT. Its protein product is CASSPLGGIQPQHF.

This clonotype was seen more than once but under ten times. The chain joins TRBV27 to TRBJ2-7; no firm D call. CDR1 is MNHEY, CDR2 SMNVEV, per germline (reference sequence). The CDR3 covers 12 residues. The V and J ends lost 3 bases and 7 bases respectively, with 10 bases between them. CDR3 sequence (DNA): TGTGCCAGCAGTTTCTCGGCGAGAGAGCAGTACTTC. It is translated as CASSFSAREQYF.

For the CDR3, the DNA is TGCGCCAGCAGCGGGGGGGACAGGCGCAATGAGCAGTTCTTC. It is translated as CASSGGDRRNEQFF. The rearrangement joins TRBV5-1 to TRBJ2-1, with D possibly being TRBD1 (8 bases). Germline assignment: CDR1 SGHRS and CDR2 YFSETQ. Trimming took off 4 bases at V and 6 bases at J, with 14 bases between the two ends. There are 14 residues in the CDR3.

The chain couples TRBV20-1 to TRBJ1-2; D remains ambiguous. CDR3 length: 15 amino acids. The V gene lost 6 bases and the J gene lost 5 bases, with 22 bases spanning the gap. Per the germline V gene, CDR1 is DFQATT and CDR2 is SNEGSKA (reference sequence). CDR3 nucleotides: TGCAGTGCGCCCTTGTGGCAGAGTACTACTTATGGCTACACCTTC. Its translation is CSAPLWQSTTYGYTF.

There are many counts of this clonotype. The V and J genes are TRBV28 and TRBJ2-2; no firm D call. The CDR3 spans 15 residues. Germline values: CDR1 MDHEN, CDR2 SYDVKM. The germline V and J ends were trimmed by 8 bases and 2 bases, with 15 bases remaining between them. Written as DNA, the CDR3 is TGTGCCAGCTTCCGTCTATTAGGAAACACCGGGGAGCTGTTTTTT. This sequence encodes CASFRLLGNTGELFF.

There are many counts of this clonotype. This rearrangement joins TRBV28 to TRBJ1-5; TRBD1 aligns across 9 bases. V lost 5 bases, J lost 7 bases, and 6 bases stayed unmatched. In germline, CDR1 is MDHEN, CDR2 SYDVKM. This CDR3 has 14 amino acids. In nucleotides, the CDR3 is TGTGCCAGCAGTCACAGGGGGCCAGGGCAGCCCCAGCATTTT. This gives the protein CASSHRGPGQPQHF.

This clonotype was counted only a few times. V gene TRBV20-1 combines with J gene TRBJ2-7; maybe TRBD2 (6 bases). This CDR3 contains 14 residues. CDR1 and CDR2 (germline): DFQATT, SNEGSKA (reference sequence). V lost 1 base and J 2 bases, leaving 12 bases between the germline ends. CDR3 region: CSARGVAGTYEQYF. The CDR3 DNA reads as TGCAGTGCTAGAGGCGTTGCGGGGACCTACGAGCAGTACTTC.

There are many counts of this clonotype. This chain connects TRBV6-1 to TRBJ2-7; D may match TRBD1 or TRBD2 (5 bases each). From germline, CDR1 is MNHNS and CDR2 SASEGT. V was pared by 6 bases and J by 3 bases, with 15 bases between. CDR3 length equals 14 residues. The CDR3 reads CASRLGEYRYEQYF. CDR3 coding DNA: TGTGCCAGCAGACTAGGGGAATATCGCTACGAGCAGTACTTC.

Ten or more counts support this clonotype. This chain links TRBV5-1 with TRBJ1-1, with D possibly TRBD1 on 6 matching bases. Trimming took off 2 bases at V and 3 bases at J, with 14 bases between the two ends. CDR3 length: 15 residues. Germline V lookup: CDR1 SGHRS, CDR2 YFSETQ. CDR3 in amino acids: CASSLTGSGHTEAFF. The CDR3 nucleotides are TGCGCCAGCAGCTTAACAGGGTCCGGACACACTGAAGCTTTCTTT.

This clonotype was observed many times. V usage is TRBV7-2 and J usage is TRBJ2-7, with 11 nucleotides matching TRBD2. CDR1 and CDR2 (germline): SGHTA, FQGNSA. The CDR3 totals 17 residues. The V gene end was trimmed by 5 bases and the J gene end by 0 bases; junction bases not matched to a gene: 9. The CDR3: CASSIFASGRNSYEQYF. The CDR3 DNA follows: TGTGCCAGCAGCATCTTTGCTAGCGGGAGGAACTCCTACGAGCAGTACTTC. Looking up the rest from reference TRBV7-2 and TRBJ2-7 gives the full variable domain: GAGVSQSPSNKVTEKGKDVELRCDPISGHTALYWYRQSLGQGLEFLIYFQGNSAPDKSGLPSDRFSAERTGGSVSTLTIQRTQQEDSAVYLCASSIFASGRNSYEQYFGPGTRLTVT.

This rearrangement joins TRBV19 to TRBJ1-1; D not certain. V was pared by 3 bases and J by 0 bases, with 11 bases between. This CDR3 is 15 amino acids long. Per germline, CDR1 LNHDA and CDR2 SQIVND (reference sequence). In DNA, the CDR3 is TGTGCCAGTAGTATTACGATCGGAATGAACACTGAAGCTTTCTTT. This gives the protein CASSITIGMNTEAFF.

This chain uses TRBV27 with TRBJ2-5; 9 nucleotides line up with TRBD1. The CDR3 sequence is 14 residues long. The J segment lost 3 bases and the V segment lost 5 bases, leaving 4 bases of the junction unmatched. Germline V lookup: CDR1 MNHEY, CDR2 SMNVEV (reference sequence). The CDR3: CASSPGTGKETQYF. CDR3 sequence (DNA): TGTGCCAGCAGTCCGGGGACAGGGAAAGAGACCCAGTACTTC.

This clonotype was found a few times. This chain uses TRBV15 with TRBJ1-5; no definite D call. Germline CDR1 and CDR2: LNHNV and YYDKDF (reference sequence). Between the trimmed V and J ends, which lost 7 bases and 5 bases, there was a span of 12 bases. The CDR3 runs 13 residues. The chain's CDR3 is CATTPTADQPQHF. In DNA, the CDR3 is TGTGCCACCACCCCTACCGCCGATCAGCCCCAGCATTTT.

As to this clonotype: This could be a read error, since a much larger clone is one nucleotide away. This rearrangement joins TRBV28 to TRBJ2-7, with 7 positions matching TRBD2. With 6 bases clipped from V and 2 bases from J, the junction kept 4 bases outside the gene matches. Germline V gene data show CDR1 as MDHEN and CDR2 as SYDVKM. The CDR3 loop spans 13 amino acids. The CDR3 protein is CASSRGGAYEQYF. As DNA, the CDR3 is TGTGCCAGCAGCCGGGGAGGGGCCTACGAGCAGTACTTC.

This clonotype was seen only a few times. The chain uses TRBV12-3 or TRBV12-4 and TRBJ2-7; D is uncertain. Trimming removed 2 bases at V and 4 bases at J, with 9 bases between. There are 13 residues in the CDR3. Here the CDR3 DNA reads TGTGCCAGCAGTTTAACCCTAGTTTACGAGCAGTACTTC. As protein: CASSLTLVYEQYF.

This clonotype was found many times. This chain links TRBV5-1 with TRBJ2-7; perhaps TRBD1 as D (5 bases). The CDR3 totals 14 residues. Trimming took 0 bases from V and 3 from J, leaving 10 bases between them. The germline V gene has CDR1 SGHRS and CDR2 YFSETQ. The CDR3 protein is CASSLDGRVYEQYF. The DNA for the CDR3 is TGCGCCAGCAGCTTGGATGGCAGGGTCTACGAGCAGTACTTC.

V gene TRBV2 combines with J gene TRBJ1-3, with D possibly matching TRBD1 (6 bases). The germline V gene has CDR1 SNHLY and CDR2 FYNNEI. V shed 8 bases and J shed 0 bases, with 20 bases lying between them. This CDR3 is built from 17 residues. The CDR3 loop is CASGEWGHSSSGNTIYF. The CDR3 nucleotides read TGTGCCAGCGGGGAGTGGGGACACTCGAGCTCTGGAAACACCATATATTTT.

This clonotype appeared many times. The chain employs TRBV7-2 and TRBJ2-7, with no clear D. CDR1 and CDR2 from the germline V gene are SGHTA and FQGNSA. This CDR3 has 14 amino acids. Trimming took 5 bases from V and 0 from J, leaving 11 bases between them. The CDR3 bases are TGTGCCAGCAGCCCTTTTAGCAGCTCCTACGAGCAGTACTTC. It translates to CASSPFSSSYEQYF.

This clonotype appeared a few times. The CDR3 DNA sequence: TGTGCCTGGAGTGGGAACTTACCTGAAGCTTTCTTT. It yields the protein CAWSGNLPEAFF. The chain has TRBV30 and TRBJ1-1, with D unresolved. Germline-derived CDR1 and CDR2 are GTSNPN and SVGIG (reference sequence). Trimming removed 1 base at V and 6 bases at J, with 9 bases between. The CDR3 sequence is 12 residues long. Combining the CDR3 with reference TRBV30 and TRBJ1-1 gives the whole variable domain SQTIHQWPATLVQPVGSPLSLECTVEGTSNPNLYWYRQAAGRGLQLLFYSVGIGQISSEVPQNLSASRPQDRQFILSSKKLLLSDSGFYLCAWSGNLPEAFFGQGTRLTVV.

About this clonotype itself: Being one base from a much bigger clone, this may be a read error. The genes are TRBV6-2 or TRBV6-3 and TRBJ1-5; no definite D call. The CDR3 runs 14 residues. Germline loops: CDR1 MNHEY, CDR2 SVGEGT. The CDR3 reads CASRRDMSNRPQHF. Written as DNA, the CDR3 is TGTGCCAGCCGACGTGATATGAGCAATCGGCCCCAGCATTTT.

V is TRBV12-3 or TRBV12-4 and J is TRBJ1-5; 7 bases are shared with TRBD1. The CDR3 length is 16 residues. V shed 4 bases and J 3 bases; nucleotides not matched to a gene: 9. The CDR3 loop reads CASSSEKTGFNQPQHF. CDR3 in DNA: TGTGCCAGCAGTTCTGAGAAGACAGGGTTCAATCAGCCCCAGCATTTT.

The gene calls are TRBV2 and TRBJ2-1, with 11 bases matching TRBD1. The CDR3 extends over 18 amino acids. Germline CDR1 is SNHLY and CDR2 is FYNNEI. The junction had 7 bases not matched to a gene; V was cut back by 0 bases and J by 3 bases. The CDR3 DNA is TGTGCCAGCAGTGAAGCGTCCCTGGGGACAGGGGGCTACAATGAGCAGTTCTTC. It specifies CASSEASLGTGGYNEQFF.